The rows below give T cell receptor beta chains drawn from one sample of a study of shared clonotypes between healthy human individuals. Sequencing was performed with immunoSEQ multiplex PCR; in TCRdb, only in-frame clones are kept and a portion is missing. Here the sample spans 2,500,000 or so clones, roughly 93% being singletons. The sequenced material came from naive CD4+ T cells from PBMCs. Source of these receptors: a man between 18 and 29 years old in good health. Some clones in this sample may be carry-over from other donors' samples. CDR3s include the opening cysteine and the closing phenylalanine or tryptophan. A D gene is named only where the DNA matches it firmly. Some rows mark clone size as missing; the rest say once, few, many or name a class of expanded clone.

j_call: TRBJ1-4; clone_size: NA; d_call: TRBD1; v_call: TRBV7-9; cdr3_aa: CASSIPGQTNEKLFF; cdr3_nt: TGTGCCAGCAGCATACCGGGACAGACTAATGAAAAACTGTTTTTT
j_call: TRBJ2-7; clone_size: NA; d_call: TRBD1; v_call: TRBV5-1; cdr3_aa: CASSPGQGVSLEQYF; cdr3_nt: TGCGCCAGCAGCCCGGGACAGGGGGTCTCTCTCGAGCAGTACTTC
j_call: TRBJ1-1; clone_size: few; d_call: NA; v_call: TRBV9; cdr3_aa: CASSAQQETEAFF; cdr3_nt: TGTGCCAGCAGCGCCCAACAAGAAACTGAAGCTTTCTTT
j_call: TRBJ1-4; clone_size: NA; d_call: NA; v_call: TRBV4-3; cdr3_aa: CASSGNVGDHEKLFF; cdr3_nt: TGCGCCAGCAGCGGAAACGTAGGTGATCATGAAAAACTGTTTTTT
j_call: TRBJ1-1; clone_size: few; d_call: NA; v_call: TRBV25-1; cdr3_aa: CASSEWGGNTEAFF; cdr3_nt: TGTGCCAGCAGTGAATGGGGGGGGAACACTGAAGCTTTCTTT
j_call: TRBJ2-1; clone_size: NA; d_call: NA; v_call: TRBV5-4; cdr3_aa: CASSSNYEQFF; cdr3_nt: TGTGCCAGCAGCTCAAACTATGAGCAGTTCTTC
j_call: TRBJ2-5; clone_size: NA; d_call: TRBD1; v_call: TRBV29-1; cdr3_aa: CSGTGYQETQYF; cdr3_nt: TGCAGCGGGACAGGTTACCAAGAGACCCAGTACTTC
j_call: TRBJ1-5; clone_size: NA; d_call: NA; v_call: TRBV21-1; cdr3_aa: CASSKNKVSDQPQHF; cdr3_nt: TGTGCCAGCAGCAAGAACAAGGTGTCCGATCAGCCCCAGCATTTT
j_call: TRBJ2-7; clone_size: NA; d_call: NA; v_call: TRBV7-9; cdr3_aa: CASSLRRTNSYEQYF; cdr3_nt: TGTGCCAGCAGCTTAAGGAGGACGAACTCCTACGAGCAGTACTTC
j_call: TRBJ2-1; clone_size: NA; d_call: TRBD2; v_call: TRBV5-4; cdr3_aa: CASSQTGLAGEQFF; cdr3_nt: TGTGCCAGCAGCCAAACCGGACTAGCGGGAGAGCAGTTCTTC
j_call: TRBJ2-2; clone_size: NA; d_call: NA; v_call: TRBV5-1; cdr3_aa: CASSQSGTGELFF; cdr3_nt: TGCGCCAGCAGCCAAAGCGGAACCGGGGAGCTGTTTTTT
j_call: TRBJ2-7; clone_size: NA; d_call: NA; v_call: TRBV6-5; cdr3_aa: CASIAPGSYEQYF; cdr3_nt: TGTGCCAGCATTGCGCCCGGATCCTACGAGCAGTACTTC
j_call: TRBJ1-1; clone_size: NA; d_call: TRBD1; v_call: TRBV5-4; cdr3_aa: CASSNARGKAFF; cdr3_nt: TGTGCCAGCAGCAACGCCAGGGGGAAAGCTTTCTTT
j_call: TRBJ2-1; clone_size: NA; d_call: NA; v_call: TRBV5-4; cdr3_aa: CASSFPPGRADNEQFF; cdr3_nt: TGTGCCAGCAGCTTCCCGCCGGGTAGGGCCGACAATGAGCAGTTCTTC
j_call: TRBJ2-5; clone_size: NA; d_call: TRBD2; v_call: TRBV19; cdr3_aa: CASSMAASGGGETQYF; cdr3_nt: TGTGCCAGTAGTATGGCGGCTAGCGGGGGCGGGGAGACCCAGTACTTC
j_call: TRBJ2-7; clone_size: NA; d_call: TRBD1; v_call: TRBV20-1; cdr3_aa: CSAKGAYEQYF; cdr3_nt: TGCAGCGCGAAGGGGGCTTACGAGCAGTACTTC
j_call: TRBJ1-3; clone_size: once; d_call: NA; v_call: TRBV9; cdr3_aa: CASSVGDGVSGNTIYF; cdr3_nt: TGTGCCAGCAGCGTAGGCGACGGTGTCTCTGGAAACACCATATATTTT
j_call: TRBJ1-2; clone_size: NA; d_call: NA; v_call: TRBV2; cdr3_aa: CASTGNTGYTF; cdr3_nt: TGTGCCAGCACAGGAAACACGGGCTACACCTTC
j_call: TRBJ1-1; clone_size: once; d_call: NA; v_call: TRBV18; cdr3_aa: CASSPLVAVSAEAFF; cdr3_nt: TGTGCCAGCTCACCACTGGTTGCTGTGTCGGCTGAAGCTTTCTTT
j_call: TRBJ1-2; clone_size: NA; d_call: NA; v_call: TRBV7-9; cdr3_aa: CASSVPGQDVVGYTF; cdr3_nt: TGTGCCAGCAGCGTGCCGGGACAAGACGTTGTGGGCTACACCTTC
j_call: TRBJ2-7; clone_size: NA; d_call: NA; v_call: TRBV28; cdr3_aa: CASSLVAPASSYEQYF; cdr3_nt: TGTGCCAGCAGCTTAGTAGCCCCAGCGAGCTCCTACGAGCAGTACTTC
j_call: TRBJ2-1; clone_size: NA; d_call: NA; v_call: TRBV19; cdr3_aa: CASSLTRDKAGNEQFF; cdr3_nt: TGTGCCAGTAGCCTTACACGGGACAAGGCAGGGAATGAGCAGTTCTTC
j_call: TRBJ2-1; clone_size: NA; d_call: NA; v_call: TRBV6-1; cdr3_aa: CATRRGNEQFF; cdr3_nt: TGTGCCACCAGACGGGGAAATGAGCAGTTCTTC
j_call: TRBJ1-1; clone_size: NA; d_call: TRBD1; v_call: TRBV6-5; cdr3_aa: CASSYGDRNTEAFF; cdr3_nt: TGTGCCAGCAGTTACGGGGACAGGAACACTGAAGCTTTCTTT
j_call: TRBJ2-1; clone_size: NA; d_call: TRBD2; v_call: TRBV4-1; cdr3_aa: CASSHRLAGVNEQFF; cdr3_nt: TGCGCCAGCAGCCATAGACTAGCGGGAGTAAATGAGCAGTTCTTC
j_call: TRBJ2-1; clone_size: NA; d_call: NA; v_call: TRBV2; cdr3_aa: CASRGTGYGEQFF; cdr3_nt: TGTGCCAGCAGGGGGACGGGTTATGGGGAGCAGTTCTTC
j_call: TRBJ2-3; clone_size: NA; d_call: TRBD2; v_call: TRBV19; cdr3_aa: CASSIGRLAGTDTQYF; cdr3_nt: TGTGCCAGTAGTATAGGGAGACTAGCGGGAACAGATACGCAGTATTTT
j_call: TRBJ2-1; clone_size: NA; d_call: TRBD1; v_call: TRBV5-4; cdr3_aa: CASRLTGGRYNEQFF; cdr3_nt: TGTGCCAGCAGGCTGACAGGGGGTCGCTACAATGAGCAGTTCTTC
j_call: TRBJ2-3; clone_size: NA; d_call: NA; v_call: TRBV30; cdr3_aa: CAWSVAGPQYF; cdr3_nt: TGTGCCTGGAGTGTAGCGGGTCCCCAGTATTTT
j_call: TRBJ1-2; clone_size: NA; d_call: NA; v_call: TRBV18; cdr3_aa: CASSYSGINYGYTF; cdr3_nt: TGTGCCAGCTCGTACAGTGGAATTAACTATGGCTACACCTTC
j_call: TRBJ2-1; clone_size: once; d_call: NA; v_call: TRBV30; cdr3_aa: CAWSVRDEQFF; cdr3_nt: TGTGCCTGGAGTGTTAGGGATGAGCAGTTCTTC
j_call: TRBJ1-3; clone_size: NA; d_call: NA; v_call: TRBV28; cdr3_aa: CASSWDTSSGNTIYF; cdr3_nt: TGTGCCAGCAGCTGGGACACGAGCTCTGGAAACACCATATATTTT
j_call: TRBJ2-3; clone_size: NA; d_call: TRBD2; v_call: TRBV5-6; cdr3_aa: CASSPPWTSVSTDTQYF; cdr3_nt: TGTGCCAGCAGCCCCCCCTGGACTAGCGTGAGCACAGATACGCAGTATTTT
j_call: TRBJ2-1; clone_size: few; d_call: NA; v_call: TRBV5-1; cdr3_aa: CASSFGYNEQFF; cdr3_nt: TGCGCCAGCAGCTTCGGCTACAATGAGCAGTTCTTC
j_call: TRBJ2-7; clone_size: NA; d_call: NA; v_call: TRBV5-1; cdr3_aa: CASSLGGPYEQYF; cdr3_nt: TGCGCCAGCAGCTTAGGGGGTCCCTACGAGCAGTACTTC
j_call: TRBJ2-1; clone_size: NA; d_call: TRBD2; v_call: TRBV9; cdr3_aa: CASSVAGSGRQVEQFF; cdr3_nt: TGTGCCAGCAGCGTAGCTGGGAGCGGGAGACAAGTTGAGCAGTTCTTC
j_call: TRBJ2-2; clone_size: NA; d_call: NA; v_call: TRBV19; cdr3_aa: CASSIRARPNTGELFF; cdr3_nt: TGTGCCAGTAGTATAAGAGCTAGGCCGAACACCGGGGAGCTGTTTTTT